The 22 T cell receptor beta chains below all came from one sample that was sequenced in a study of shared clonotypes between healthy human individuals. TCRdb keeps only in-frame clones here, not all; method: immunoSEQ multiplex PCR. The sample shows some 300,000 clones, roughly 80% of them seen only once. The sample was memory CD4+ T cells sorted from blood. Regarding subset: CD45RA-negative fraction. The receptor source for this set is a man aged 25-40 years in good health.

V gene TRBV11-3 combines with J gene TRBJ2-3; no clear D. The CDR3 is 13 residues long. Germline CDR1 and CDR2: SGHNT and YENEEA. V was clipped by 2 bases and J by 6 bases, with 9 bases between them. CDR3 amino acids: CASSLTVLDTQYF. CDR3 nucleotide sequence: TGTGCCAGCAGCTTAACGGTTTTGGATACGCAGTATTTT.

The chain links TRBV2 to TRBJ1-1; 7 positions match TRBD1. V trimming: 4 bases; J trimming: 1 base; junction bases outside the gene matches: 6. The CDR3 totals 15 residues. Germline CDR1 is SNHLY and CDR2 is FYNNEI. The CDR3, as DNA: TGTGCCAGCAGTGTGGACAGGCTGTCGAACACTGAAGCTTTCTTT. As protein: CASSVDRLSNTEAFF.

CDR3 amino acids: CASSSVISQIRGQYF. As DNA, the CDR3 is TGTGCCAGCAGCTCCGTGATTTCTCAAATACGAGGGCAGTACTTC. The chain couples TRBV27 to TRBJ2-7, with D hard to call. The CDR3 sequence is 15 residues long. V was shortened by 6 bases and J by 9 bases, with 24 bases between the two germline ends. Germline V gene lookup returns CDR1 MNHEY and CDR2 SMNVEV (reference sequence).

In its sample, this clone was seen a few times. The rearrangement uses TRBV5-4 and TRBJ2-2, with D tentatively TRBD2 (6 bases). The V and J ends lost 4 bases and 1 base respectively, with 11 bases between them. The CDR3 runs 15 residues. Germline assignment: CDR1 SGHNT and CDR2 YYREEE (reference sequence). Here the CDR3 reads CASSPGTQNTGELFF. In DNA form, the CDR3 reads TGTGCCAGCAGCCCCGGGACTCAGAACACCGGGGAGCTGTTTTTT. The variable domain in full, with the rest retrieved from reference TRBV5-4 and TRBJ2-2, is ETGVTQSPTHLIKTRGQQVTLRCSSQSGHNTVSWYQQALGQGPQFIFQYYREEENGRGNFPPRFSGLQFPNYSSELNVNALELDDSALYLCASSPGTQNTGELFFGEGSRLTVL.

The DNA for the CDR3 is TGTGCCTGGAGTGGGACAGGGGATCAGCCCCAGCATTTT. This sequence encodes CAWSGTGDQPQHF. The chain uses TRBV30 and TRBJ1-5, with TRBD1 matching 9 bases. Unmatched junction bases numbered 0, after V lost 1 base and J lost 5 bases. Germline V gene sequence: CDR1 GTSNPN, CDR2 SVGIG (reference sequence). This CDR3 is built from 13 residues.

The genes are TRBV21-1 and TRBJ2-1; TRBD1 is taken as the D call from the table, unchecked against the DNA. TRBV21-1 is labeled a pseudogene. The CDR3 contains 13 residues. The CDR3, as DNA: TGTGCCAGCAGTGGAGACAGTTGCAATGAGCAGTTCTTC. Its protein product is CASSGDSCNEQFF.

The rearrangement uses TRBV7-9 and TRBJ2-5; the match to TRBD2 covers 12 bases. V shed 3 bases, J shed 4 bases, and the junction held 6 bases outside the gene matches. Germline CDR1 and CDR2: SEHNR and FQNEAQ (reference sequence). The CDR3 has 16 residues. In nucleotides, the CDR3 is TGTGCCAGCAGCTTCGGACTAGCGGGAATGGGAGAGACCCAGTACTTC. It encodes CASSFGLAGMGETQYF.

V is TRBV5-5 and J is TRBJ2-7; D is perhaps TRBD1 (6 bases). V lost 3 bases and J 2 bases, leaving 9 bases between the germline ends. Germline V gives CDR1 SGHKS, CDR2 YYEKEE (reference sequence). The CDR3 loop spans 13 amino acids. CDR3 DNA sequence: TGTGCCAGCAGCTGGGACACCCCCTACGAGCAGTACTTC. It yields the protein CASSWDTPYEQYF.

The chain combines TRBV10-3 with TRBJ1-1, with no clear D. V was pared by 4 bases and J by 4 bases, with 7 bases between. CDR3 length equals 12 residues. Germline V gene lookup returns CDR1 ENHRY and CDR2 SYGVKD. CDR3 sequence reads: CAISGVLTEAFF. In DNA, the CDR3 is TGTGCCATCAGTGGGGTCCTCACTGAAGCTTTCTTT.

The chain recombines TRBV5-1 with TRBJ2-7; TRBD1 agrees at 7 bases. Germline V CDR1 and CDR2: SGHRS, YFSETQ. CDR3 size: 14 residues. The V and J ends lost 3 bases and 5 bases, in that order; junction bases with no gene match: 8. The CDR3 loop is CASSWDRIPDEQYF. The CDR3 DNA follows: TGCGCCAGCAGCTGGGACAGAATCCCTGACGAGCAGTACTTC.

V gene TRBV5-1 combines with J gene TRBJ2-2, with TRBD2 as a possible D gene (5 bases). The CDR3 is 21 residues long. Germline V CDR1 and CDR2: SGHRS, YFSETQ. V lost 2 bases and J 1 base, leaving 27 bases between the germline ends. CDR3 coding DNA: TGCGCCAGCAGCTTTTCAACCCGTATAGCGTTGCTGGGGAAGAACACCGGGGAGCTGTTTTTT. Translation: CASSFSTRIALLGKNTGELFF.

The CDR3 DNA is TGTGCCAGCAGCTTAGTACTAGCGGGAGGGGAGAAAAACATTCAGTACTTC. This sequence encodes CASSLVLAGGEKNIQYF. This rearrangement joins TRBV7-2 to TRBJ2-4; 13 bases map to TRBD2. Germline loops: CDR1 SGHTA, CDR2 FQGNSA. The CDR3 sequence is 17 residues long. The ends lost 1 base at V and 4 bases at J; junction bases unmatched: 4.

A single count supports this clone. The CDR3 coding sequence is TGTGCCAGCAGCTTATATACGAACACCGGGGAGCTGTTTTTT. Protein: CASSLYTNTGELFF. V and J are TRBV7-2 and TRBJ2-2; D unresolved. Trimming stripped 2 bases from V and 0 bases from J, with 4 bases between. Germline CDR1 SGHTA, CDR2 FQGNSA. CDR3 length: 14 residues.

This chain connects TRBV18 to TRBJ1-5; a weak D match, TRBD1 (6 bases). The V end lost 5 bases, the J end lost 4 bases, and 15 bases lay between the germline ends. CDR1 is KGHSH and CDR2 is LQKENI in the germline V gene. The CDR3 spans 15 residues. CDR3 amino acids: CASSGGGLGNQPQHF. CDR3 nucleotide sequence: TGTGCCAGCTCAGGAGGGGGGTTGGGGAATCAGCCCCAGCATTTT.

The chain joins TRBV28 to TRBJ2-2; the D is unclear. Between the trimmed V and J ends, which lost 5 bases and 4 bases, there was a span of 8 bases. Germline lookup yields CDR1 MDHEN and CDR2 SYDVKM. The CDR3 sequence is 13 residues long. DNA for the CDR3: TGTGCCAGCAGTCCCCTTCCCACCGGGGAGCTGTTTTTT. Residues: CASSPLPTGELFF.

A few counts support this clone. The chain uses TRBV5-6 and TRBJ2-3; 12 positions match TRBD2. The CDR3 spans 17 residues. Germline V gene data show CDR1 as SGHDT and CDR2 as YYEEEE. The junction had 11 bases not matched to a gene; V was cut back by 5 bases and J by 4 bases. DNA for the CDR3: TGTGCCAGCAGAAGAGGAAGAGGACTAGCGGGACCAGATACGCAGTATTTT. Translating gives CASRRGRGLAGPDTQYF.

The CDR3 DNA sequence: TGTGCCAGCAGCTTAGCGCATCGGGGAAGGGGTTCGAAGGACACTGAAGCTTTCTTT. Its protein product is CASSLAHRGRGSKDTEAFF. The V call is TRBV7-8, the J call TRBJ1-1; possibly TRBD1 for D (5 bases). V dropped 0 bases and J dropped 3 bases, with 23 bases sitting between them. Germline CDR1 SGHVS, CDR2 FQNEAQ. The CDR3 loop spans 19 amino acids.

The V call is TRBV5-4, the J call TRBJ2-3, with D possibly being TRBD1 (5 bases). Looked up from germline, CDR1 is SGHNT and CDR2 is YYREEE (reference sequence). The ends were cut back, 4 bases at V and 0 bases at J, with 15 bases in the middle. There are 16 residues in the CDR3. In nucleotides, the CDR3 is TGTGCCAGCAGCGTGGACACCGGCAGGAGCACAGATACGCAGTATTTT. This translates into CASSVDTGRSTDTQYF.

The chain has TRBV5-1 and TRBJ2-7, with a possible D match to TRBD2 (6 bases). The ends were cut back, 0 bases at V and 2 bases at J, with 9 bases in the middle. CDR3 length: 14 residues. Germline lookup yields CDR1 SGHRS and CDR2 YFSETQ. CDR3 residues: CASSLGGGTYEQYF. The CDR3, as DNA: TGCGCCAGCAGCTTGGGTGGCGGGACCTACGAGCAGTACTTC.

CDR3 coding DNA: TGTGCCAGCACCTCACTAGGGACCTCCGGGGAGCTGTTTTTT. This gives the protein CASTSLGTSGELFF. The V and J genes are TRBV7-2 and TRBJ2-2; perhaps D is TRBD1 or TRBD2 (5 bases each). This CDR3 contains 14 residues. V gave up 7 bases and J gave up 6 bases, with 15 bases separating them. Germline V gene sequence: CDR1 SGHTA, CDR2 FQGNSA. The full variable domain, with the rest looked up from reference TRBV7-2 and TRBJ2-2, is GAGVSQSPSNKVTEKGKDVELRCDPISGHTALYWYRQSLGQGLEFLIYFQGNSAPDKSGLPSDRFSAERTGGSVSTLTIQRTQQEDSAVYLCASTSLGTSGELFFGEGSRLTVL.

V usage is TRBV12-5 and J usage is TRBJ2-5, with TRBD1 identical over 7 bases. The length of the CDR3 is 17 residues. The junction had 8 bases not matched to a gene; V was cut back by 1 base and J by 0 bases. The germline CDR1 and CDR2 sequences are LGHNT and FRNRAP. The CDR3 reads CASGLGVTGTYQETQYF. For the CDR3, the DNA is TGTGCTAGTGGTTTGGGGGTGACAGGGACGTACCAAGAGACCCAGTACTTC.

CDR3 in DNA: TGTGCCAGTAGTAACGGCGGGAGGGCCAATGAGCAGTTCTTC. Residues: CASSNGGRANEQFF. The chain is built from TRBV19 and TRBJ2-1, with 9 bases lining up with TRBD2. CDR1 and CDR2 (germline): LNHDA, SQIVND (reference sequence). After removal of 4 bases from V and 6 bases from J, the junction contained 4 bases not matched to a gene. This CDR3 is built from 14 residues.